What follows are 22 T cell receptor beta chains derived from one specimen sequenced in a study of blood T cell repertoires in COVID-19. Sequenced by immunoSEQ multiplex PCR; TCRdb stores in-frame clones only, minus some. The data show 210,000 or so clones, less than 90% seen once. Sample: peripheral blood. The receptors stem from a woman aged 80 or over with active or convalescent COVID-19.

This clone came up a few times. J is TRBJ1-5 and V is TRBV6-1; 8 bases map to TRBD1. J lost 2 bases, V lost 5 bases, and 5 bases had no gene match. CDR3 length equals 15 residues. Germline V gene data show CDR1 as MNHNS and CDR2 as SASEGT. The CDR3 DNA follows: TGTGCCAGCAGTCGGACAGGGCAAGGCAATCAGCCCCAGCATTTT. Translated, it gives CASSRTGQGNQPQHF.

This clone was recorded only once. The genes are TRBV5-3 and TRBJ1-2, with D unresolved. TRBV5-3 is an ORF, and what it does is uncertain. V was cut by 1 base and J by 3 bases, with 7 bases left in between. The CDR3 sequence is 13 residues long. The CDR3 here is CARSLWRDYGYTF. Written as DNA, the CDR3 is TGTGCCAGAAGCTTGTGGAGGGACTATGGCTACACCTTC.

V gene TRBV7-6 combines with J gene TRBJ1-1; possibly TRBD1 for D (5 bases). The CDR3 sequence is 15 residues long. Germline CDR1 SGHVS, CDR2 FNYEAQ. V gave up 1 base and J gave up 1 base, with 10 bases separating them. The CDR3 here is CASSLVGGSNTEAFF. DNA for the CDR3: TGTGCCAGCAGCTTAGTTGGGGGGTCGAACACTGAAGCTTTCTTT.

The chain carries TRBV18 and TRBJ1-1; 8 bases map to TRBD1. V gave up 4 bases and J gave up 0 bases; unmatched junction bases: 4. Germline-derived CDR1 and CDR2 are KGHSH and LQKENI. This CDR3 has 15 amino acids. The CDR3 bases are TGTGCCAGCTCACGGGACAGGTACATGAACACTGAAGCTTTCTTT. Translating gives CASSRDRYMNTEAFF. Using reference TRBV18 and TRBJ1-1 for the parts outside the CDR3, the full variable domain is NAGVMQNPRHLVRRRGQEARLRCSPMKGHSHVYWYRQLPEEGLKFMVYLQKENIIDESGMPKERFSAEFPKEGPSILRIQQVVRGDSAAYFCASSRDRYMNTEAFFGQGTRLTVV.

This clone was seen a few times. This CDR3 reads CASSYSDSRSGNTIYF. The CDR3 nucleotides are TGTGCCAGCAGTTACTCCGACAGCCGCTCTGGAAACACCATATATTTT. The rearrangement links TRBV6-2 or TRBV6-3 to TRBJ1-3; D perhaps matches TRBD1 (5 bases). Germline V gene data show CDR1 as MNHEY and CDR2 as SVGEGT. V was cut by 0 bases and J by 0 bases, with 9 bases left in between. The CDR3 extends over 16 amino acids.

V is TRBV27 and J is TRBJ2-1, with TRBD2 identical over 10 bases. The CDR3 covers 15 residues. CDR1 is MNHEY and CDR2 is SMNVEV in the germline V gene (reference sequence). Losses at the gene ends were 2 bases for V and 4 bases for J; bases not matched to a gene: 2. This CDR3 reads CASSLEAGGYNEQFF. The CDR3 region has the DNA TGTGCCAGCAGTTTAGAAGCGGGAGGGTACAATGAGCAGTTCTTC.

This chain connects TRBV30 to TRBJ2-1, with 7 bases aligning to TRBD1. Germline trimming cut 4 bases from V and 8 bases from J; bases unmatched to any gene: 5. The CDR3 is 12 residues long. Germline V lookup: CDR1 GTSNPN, CDR2 SVGIG (reference sequence). CDR3 in DNA: TGTGCCTGGACACAGGGGTTTGATGAGCAGTTCTTC. Protein: CAWTQGFDEQFF.

The chain joins TRBV11-3 to TRBJ2-2, with 7 bases matching TRBD1. The CDR3 is 15 amino acids. The V segment lost 5 bases and the J segment 7 bases; nucleotides outside the gene matches: 10. Germline V gene lookup returns CDR1 SGHNT and CDR2 YENEEA. The CDR3 spells CASSPRQGVYGELFF. The CDR3, as DNA: TGTGCCAGCAGCCCTCGACAGGGAGTTTACGGGGAGCTGTTTTTT.

Comment on this clone: A much larger clone is a single base away; this may be a read error. The chain links TRBV12-3 or TRBV12-4 to TRBJ1-1, with D possibly TRBD1 on 6 matching bases. Trimming took off 6 bases at V and 1 base at J, with 9 bases between the two ends. CDR3 size: 13 residues. The CDR3 DNA reads as TGTGCCAGCAGCCTGGGACAGAACACTGAAGCTTTCTTT. Translated, it gives CASSLGQNTEAFF.

The chain carries TRBV20-1 and TRBJ2-1; D is uncertain. Germline assignment: CDR1 DFQATT and CDR2 SNEGSKA (reference sequence). V was shortened by 4 bases and J by 5 bases, with 3 bases between the two germline ends. The CDR3 has 10 residues. The CDR3 is CSATDNEQFF. CDR3 DNA: TGCAGTGCTACGGACAATGAGCAGTTCTTC.

For the CDR3, the DNA is TGTGCCAGCAGCTTAGCGTACAGGGCCTCTGGAAACACCATATATTTT. Protein product: CASSLAYRASGNTIYF. The V and J genes are TRBV7-8 and TRBJ1-3; D might be TRBD1 (6 bases). Looked up from germline, CDR1 is SGHVS and CDR2 is FQNEAQ. V was cut by 0 bases and J by 0 bases, with 9 bases left in between. CDR3 size: 16 residues.

The V and J genes are TRBV5-4 and TRBJ1-1; D gene uncertain. Looked up from germline, CDR1 is SGHNT and CDR2 is YYREEE (reference sequence). The CDR3 covers 13 residues. Trimming took off 4 bases at V and 4 bases at J, with 11 bases between the two ends. CDR3 coding DNA: TGTGCCAGCAGCCCCTCATACGGCACTGAAGCTTTCTTT. It is translated as CASSPSYGTEAFF.

This clone was seen a single time. V is TRBV27 and J is TRBJ2-3; 12 bases are shared with TRBD2. The germline V gene encodes CDR1 MNHEY and CDR2 SMNVEV (reference sequence). The CDR3 is 12 residues long. The V gene end was trimmed by 4 bases and the J gene end by 13 bases; junction bases not matched to a gene: 3. The CDR3 loop is CASSSSSGGEYF. The CDR3 coding sequence is TGTGCCAGCAGTTCCTCTAGCGGGGGGGAGTATTTT.

The chain joins TRBV7-6 to TRBJ2-5; 11 bases match TRBD1. The germline V gene encodes CDR1 SGHVS and CDR2 FNYEAQ. J gave up 2 bases and V 5 bases, and 13 bases lay outside the gene matches. This CDR3 has 18 residues. CDR3 sequence (DNA): TGTGCCAGCAGCAACCGGGACAGGGGGAGAGGGGCTCAAGAGACCCAGTACTTC. It specifies CASSNRDRGRGAQETQYF.

This clone showed up just a few times. The gene calls are TRBV2 and TRBJ1-1; 7 nucleotides agree with TRBD1. The CDR3 has 15 residues. J lost 0 bases, V lost 5 bases, and 6 bases had no gene match. Germline assignment: CDR1 SNHLY and CDR2 FYNNEI. Here the CDR3 DNA reads TGTGCCAGCAGTCTACAGGGGACATTGAACACTGAAGCTTTCTTT. Amino acids: CASSLQGTLNTEAFF. The full variable domain, in which reference TRBV2 and TRBJ1-1 provide the parts outside the CDR3, is EPEVTQTPSHQVTQMGQEVILRCVPISNHLYFYWYRQILGQKVEFLVSFYNNEISEKSEIFDDQFSVERPDGSNFTLKIRSTKLEDSAMYFCASSLQGTLNTEAFFGQGTRLTVV.

The rearrangement joins TRBV6-5 to TRBJ2-7; 8 bases line up with TRBD1. The germline V gene has CDR1 MNHEY and CDR2 SVGAGI. After removal of 6 bases from V and 3 bases from J, the junction contained 4 bases not matched to a gene. The CDR3 contains 13 residues. The CDR3 bases are TGTGCCAGCAGGGACAGGGTCAACTACGAGCAGTACTTC. Translated: CASRDRVNYEQYF.

The J gene is TRBJ2-5, the V gene TRBV18; D ambiguous. Trimming stripped 3 bases from V and 7 bases from J, with 21 bases between. The CDR3 length is 16 residues. Per the germline V gene, CDR1 is KGHSH and CDR2 is LQKENI. Written as DNA, the CDR3 is TGTGCCAGCTCACCCCTAGGAACCCTCGGCTTCGGGACCCAGTACTTC. This sequence encodes CASSPLGTLGFGTQYF.

Points on this clone: Other nucleotide sequences in the sample specify the same CDR3. This chain uses TRBV3-1 (or the pseudogene TRBV3-2) with TRBJ1-3; maybe TRBD1 (5 bases). Germline V gene sequence: CDR1 LGHDT, CDR2 YNNKEL (reference sequence). This CDR3 comprises 15 residues. The V and J ends lost 4 bases and 2 bases respectively, with 12 bases between them. The CDR3 coding sequence is TGTGCCAGCAGCCCGCCCGGGGGGACTGGAAACACCATATATTTT. Protein sequence: CASSPPGGTGNTIYF.

The V and J genes are TRBV18 and TRBJ2-7; TRBD1 matches at 9 bases. The J segment lost 4 bases and the V segment lost 6 bases, leaving 10 bases of the junction unmatched. Germline-derived CDR1 and CDR2 are KGHSH and LQKENI. This CDR3 spans 15 amino acids. The CDR3 reads CASSSAGTGLYEQYF. DNA for the CDR3: TGTGCCAGCTCGTCAGCCGGGACAGGGTTATACGAGCAGTACTTC.

The chain has TRBV11-2 and TRBJ2-5, with 11 bases fitting TRBD2. The germline gives CDR1 SGHAT, CDR2 FQNNGV. This CDR3 is built from 14 residues. With 3 bases clipped from V and 6 bases from J, the junction kept 3 bases outside the gene matches. The CDR3 sequence: CASSFSGGAQTQYF. The DNA of the CDR3 is TGTGCCAGCAGCTTTAGCGGGGGGGCCCAGACCCAGTACTTC.

The rearrangement joins TRBV9 to TRBJ2-2; 7 bases are shared with TRBD2. J was trimmed by 1 base and V by 1 base; bases with no gene match: 7. Germline V gene data show CDR1 as SGDLS and CDR2 as YYNGEE. The CDR3 contains 17 residues. For the CDR3, the DNA is TGTGCCAGCAGCGTACTCCAGGGAGGGATGAACACCGGGGAGCTGTTTTTT. It translates to CASSVLQGGMNTGELFF.

The rearrangement links TRBV5-1 to TRBJ2-3; D is unresolved. The CDR3 spans 15 residues. Germline V CDR1 and CDR2: SGHRS, YFSETQ. Trimming cost V 0 bases and J 4 bases, with 12 bases left between them. The DNA for the CDR3 is TGCGCCAGCAGCTTGGGTATCACAGTTCCAGATACGCAGTATTTT. Residues: CASSLGITVPDTQYF.